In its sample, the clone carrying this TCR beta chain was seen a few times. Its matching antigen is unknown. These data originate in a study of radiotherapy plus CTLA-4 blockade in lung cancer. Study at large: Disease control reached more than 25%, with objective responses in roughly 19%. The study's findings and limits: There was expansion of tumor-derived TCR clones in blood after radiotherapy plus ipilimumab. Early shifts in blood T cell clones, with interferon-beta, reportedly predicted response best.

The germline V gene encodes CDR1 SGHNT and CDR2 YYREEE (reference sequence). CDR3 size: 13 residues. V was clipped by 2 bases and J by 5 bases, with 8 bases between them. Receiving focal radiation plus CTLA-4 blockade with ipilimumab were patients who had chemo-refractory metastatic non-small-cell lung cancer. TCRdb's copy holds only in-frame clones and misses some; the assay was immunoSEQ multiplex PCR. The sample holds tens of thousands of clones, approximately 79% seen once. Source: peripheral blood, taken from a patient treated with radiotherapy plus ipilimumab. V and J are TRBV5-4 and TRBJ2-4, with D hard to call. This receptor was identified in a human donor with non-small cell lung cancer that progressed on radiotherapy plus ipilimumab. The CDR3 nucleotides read TGTGCCAGCAGCTTCCGCGGCCAAAACATTCAGTACTTC. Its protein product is CASSFRGQNIQYF.